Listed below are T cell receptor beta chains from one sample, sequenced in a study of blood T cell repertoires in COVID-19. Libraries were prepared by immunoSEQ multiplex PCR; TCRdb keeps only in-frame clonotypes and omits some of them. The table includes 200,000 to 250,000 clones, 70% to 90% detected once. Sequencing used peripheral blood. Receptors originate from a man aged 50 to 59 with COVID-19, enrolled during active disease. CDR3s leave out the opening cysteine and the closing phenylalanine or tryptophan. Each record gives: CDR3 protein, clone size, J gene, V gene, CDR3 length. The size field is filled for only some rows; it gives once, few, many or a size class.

ASSEALVSYPVNTEAF | . | TRBJ1-1 | TRBV6-1 | 16
ASSWGGGVHLEQY | once | TRBJ2-7 | TRBV5-1 | 13
ATSETAYGYT | . | TRBJ1-2 | TRBV6-5 | 10
ASSPGQGRLAGRNNEQF | . | TRBJ2-1 | TRBV10-1 | 17
ASSYRGPRNQETQY | . | TRBJ2-5 | TRBV6-5 | 14
ASSPGGGLETQY | few | TRBJ2-5 | TRBV3-1/TRBV3-2 | 12
ASSIDLLTVWYQPQH | . | TRBJ1-5 | TRBV19 | 15
ATSLGTGRVQETQY | . | TRBJ2-5 | TRBV15 | 14
ASSMGGLNTEAF | . | TRBJ1-1 | TRBV19 | 12
ASSLVLTGETQY | . | TRBJ2-5 | TRBV5-6 | 12
ASSPSAGEFEAF | . | TRBJ1-1 | TRBV9 | 12
ASSERFQGIEQY | . | TRBJ2-7 | TRBV2 | 12
ASGLTGTAQETQY | once | TRBJ2-5 | TRBV7-9 | 13
ASSVGGTVEQY | . | TRBJ2-7 | TRBV9 | 11
ASRQTGGNSPLH | . | TRBJ1-6 | TRBV6-5 | 12
ASSYGQGGSYGYT | . | TRBJ1-2 | TRBV7-9 | 13
ASSLGALPGQGAFEQY | . | TRBJ2-7 | TRBV7-6 | 16
ASSQVQGTLSGNTIY | . | TRBJ1-3 | TRBV4-1 | 15
ASSPVAGELF | . | TRBJ2-2 | TRBV3-1/TRBV3-2 | 10
ASSPGGPGSYEQY | . | TRBJ2-7 | TRBV3-1/TRBV3-2 | 13
ASSPPGGTSGSKQF | . | TRBJ2-1 | TRBV18 | 14
ASSPASGNEQF | . | TRBJ2-1 | TRBV7-8 | 11
ASRPTGGLNTIY | . | TRBJ1-3 | TRBV27 | 12
ASRGGSNQPQH | . | TRBJ1-5 | TRBV30 | 11
ASSLVLRTYGYT | . | TRBJ1-2 | TRBV7-2 | 12
AIREDRGLSYEQY | few | TRBJ2-7 | TRBV10-3 | 13
ASSIVNGHYEQY | . | TRBJ2-7 | TRBV19 | 12
ASSSDSNSPLH | . | TRBJ1-6 | TRBV12-3/TRBV12-4 | 11